Listed below are T cell receptor beta chains from one sample, sequenced in a study of blood T cell repertoires in COVID-19. Only in-frame clones appear in the TCRdb table, and some are missing; sequencing was by immunoSEQ multiplex PCR. The sample consists of approximately 150,000 clones, 87% of them appearing once. The sequenced sample was peripheral blood. Source of these receptors: a woman in her sixties with active or convalescent COVID-19. The CDR3 runs from the conserved cysteine through the conserved F or W. Fields, in order: D gene, J gene, clone size, V gene, CDR3 protein, CDR3 DNA. D genes are given only for firm matches. Rows give clone size only sometimes, using once, few, many, or a class for an expanded clone.

TRBD1 TRBJ1-6 . TRBV19 CASSPTGSNSPLHF TGTGCCAGTAGCCCGACAGGGAGTAATTCACCCCTCCACTTT
. TRBJ2-1 . TRBV19 CASSSYYEQFF TGTGCCAGTAGTTCCTATTATGAGCAGTTCTTC
TRBD1 TRBJ1-2 . TRBV6-6 CASSAGDRNYGYTF TGTGCCAGCAGCGCAGGGGACAGAAACTATGGCTACACCTTC
TRBD1 TRBJ1-3 . TRBV18 CASSPGTGGSSGNTIYF TGTGCCAGCTCACCGGGGACAGGGGGTTCTTCTGGAAACACCATATATTTT
. TRBJ2-7 . TRBV3-1/TRBV3-2 CASSLRDIESYEQYF TGTGCCAGCAGCCTCCGGGACATAGAGTCCTACGAGCAGTACTTC
. TRBJ2-1 . TRBV5-6 CASSLGQPRDEQFF TGTGCCAGCAGCCTTGGACAGCCCAGGGATGAGCAGTTCTTC
. TRBJ1-1 . TRBV5-1 CASSLGDNLEAFF TGCGCCAGCAGCTTGGGAGATAACCTTGAAGCTTTCTTT
. TRBJ2-5 . TRBV9 CASSVAGAETQYF TGTGCCAGCAGCGTAGCAGGGGCAGAGACCCAGTACTTC
TRBD1 TRBJ1-2 . TRBV5-1 CASSLGATGMYGYTF TGCGCCAGCAGCTTGGGTGCGACAGGGATGTATGGCTACACCTTC
. TRBJ1-2 . TRBV19 CASSALTGSGYGYTF TGTGCCAGTAGTGCATTAACAGGGAGTGGCTATGGCTACACCTTC
TRBD1 TRBJ1-5 . TRBV19 CASSKDRPDQPQHF TGTGCCAGTAGTAAGGACAGGCCCGACCAGCCCCAGCATTTT
. TRBJ2-2 . TRBV19 CASSSLLVSTAGELFF TGTGCCAGTAGTTCCCTTTTGGTGTCCACGGCCGGGGAGCTGTTTTTT
TRBD1 TRBJ1-1 . TRBV3-1/TRBV3-2 CASSTQGQGNTEAFF TGTGCCAGCAGCACCCAAGGACAGGGAAACACTGAAGCTTTCTTT
. TRBJ1-1 . TRBV5-1 CASSLVGVPNTEAFF TGCGCCAGCAGCTTGGTTGGAGTCCCGAACACTGAAGCTTTCTTT
TRBD1 TRBJ2-5 . TRBV10-3 CAISNGQGTGETQYF TGTGCCATCAGTAACGGACAGGGTACGGGGGAGACCCAGTACTTC
. TRBJ1-1 . TRBV4-1 CASSQALRGGNTEAFF TGCGCCAGCAGCCAAGCCCTTCGTGGCGGGAACACTGAAGCTTTCTTT
TRBD2 TRBJ2-1 few TRBV7-2 CASSMTSGGASNEQFF TGTGCCAGCAGCATGACTAGCGGGGGGGCTAGCAATGAGCAGTTCTTC
. TRBJ1-2 . TRBV24-1 CATSRGNYGYTF TGTGCCACCAGTCGAGGGAACTATGGCTACACCTTC
TRBD2 TRBJ2-1 . TRBV6-4 CASSDSSGGAHEQFF TGTGCCAGCAGTGACTCTAGCGGGGGGGCCCATGAGCAGTTCTTC
TRBD1 TRBJ2-7 . TRBV7-2 CASSRDRGSVTYEQYF TGTGCCAGCAGTAGGGACAGGGGTTCAGTAACCTACGAGCAGTACTTC
. TRBJ1-1 . TRBV3-1/TRBV3-2 CASSQGGATEAFF TGTGCCAGCAGCCAAGGGGGAGCCACTGAAGCTTTCTTT
TRBD1 TRBJ2-7 . TRBV19 CASSISGGNYEQYF TGTGCCAGTAGTATTTCAGGGGGTAACTACGAGCAGTACTTC
. TRBJ2-7 . TRBV10-3 CAIKDRGIHYEQYF TGTGCCATAAAAGATCGAGGGATTCACTACGAGCAGTACTTC
. TRBJ1-6 . TRBV3-1/TRBV3-2 CASSQGSGVWSYNSPLHF TGTGCCAGCAGCCAAGGGTCGGGGGTTTGGAGTTATAATTCACCCCTCCACTTT
. TRBJ2-5 once TRBV6-5 CASSYSMAGGETQYF TGTGCCAGCAGTTACTCGATGGCGGGTGGAGAGACCCAGTACTTC
. TRBJ1-3 . TRBV20-1 CSASFGANSGNTIYF TGCAGTGCTAGTTTTGGGGCAAACTCTGGAAACACCATATATTTT
. TRBJ1-2 . TRBV10-3 CAISDPGVDYGYTF TGTGCCATCAGTGATCCAGGGGTGGACTATGGCTACACCTTC
. TRBJ1-1 . TRBV10-3 CAIINHSKGEAFF TGTGCCATAATCAATCACTCAAAGGGGGAAGCTTTCTTT
. TRBJ1-5 few TRBV3-1/TRBV3-2 CASSQDGGGSNQPQHF TGTGCCAGCAGCCAAGACGGGGGTGGGAGCAATCAGCCCCAGCATTTT
. TRBJ1-1 . TRBV23-1 CASSQSFNSIRCTEAFF TGCGCCAGCAGTCAATCTTTCAATTCCATCCGGTGCACTGAAGCTTTCTTT
. TRBJ1-5 once TRBV2 CASSEGSANNQPQHF TGTGCCAGCAGTGAGGGTTCAGCGAACAATCAGCCCCAGCATTTT
. TRBJ2-1 . TRBV4-3 CASSQPGLNLNNEQFF TGCGCCAGCAGCCAGCCAGGGCTTAACCTGAACAATGAGCAGTTCTTC
. TRBJ1-4 . TRBV7-9 CATGQAATNEKLFF TGTGCCACCGGACAAGCCGCAACTAATGAAAAACTGTTTTTT
TRBD1 TRBJ2-4 . TRBV4-3 CASSQDGTGGIQYF TGCGCCAGCAGCCAAGATGGGACAGGCGGCATTCAGTACTTC
. TRBJ1-5 . TRBV7-9 CASSLALGGLGQPQHF TGTGCCAGCAGCTTAGCGCTCGGGGGTCTTGGTCAGCCCCAGCATTTT
TRBD1 TRBJ2-1 . TRBV18 CASSPGTGDYNEQFF TGTGCCAGCTCACCAGGGACAGGGGATTACAATGAGCAGTTCTTC
TRBD1 TRBJ1-4 . TRBV2 CASSERQGGEKLFF TGTGCCAGCAGTGAGCGACAGGGAGGTGAAAAACTGTTTTTT
. TRBJ2-3 . TRBV6-5 CASRRRRTDTQYF TGTGCCAGCAGGCGGCGTCGCACAGATACGCAGTATTTT
. TRBJ2-2 . TRBV7-2 CASSLVPNRVVSTGELFF TGTGCCAGCAGCTTAGTGCCCAACAGGGTTGTGAGCACCGGGGAGCTGTTTTTT
. TRBJ2-3 once TRBV7-2 CASSPTRDTQYF TGTGCCAGCAGCCCGACTAGAGATACGCAGTATTTT
TRBD2 TRBJ2-2 . TRBV7-2 CASNGLAGVTGELFF TGTGCCAGCAACGGACTAGCGGGGGTCACCGGGGAGCTGTTTTTT